This T cell receptor beta chain was documented in a study of identifying expanded T cells in peripheral blood. Study results and caveats: Clone count variance between roughly 2-week samples rose with total template count. About 1.3 clones differed between technical replicates, versus 16.4 and 19 over time.

This CDR3 spans 15 amino acids. The germline CDR1 and CDR2 sequences are SGHRS and YFSETQ. J gave up 4 bases and V 4 bases, and 4 bases lay outside the gene matches. TCRdb keeps only in-frame clones here, not all; method: immunoSEQ multiplex PCR. The sample holds about 100,000 clones; over 75% are singletons and the top ten take just over 5.5%. Note on this clone: The antigen is unknown.

Collection occurred without any documented infections or immune events in donors. Sequencing was performed on blood. The gene calls are TRBV5-1 and TRBJ2-1; 11 nucleotides line up with TRBD2. The TCR originated in a person aged 18-69 years in good health. The CDR3 coding sequence is TGCGCCAGCAGCGATAGCGGGAGGGAATACAATGAGCAGTTCTTC. This translates into CASSDSGREYNEQFF.